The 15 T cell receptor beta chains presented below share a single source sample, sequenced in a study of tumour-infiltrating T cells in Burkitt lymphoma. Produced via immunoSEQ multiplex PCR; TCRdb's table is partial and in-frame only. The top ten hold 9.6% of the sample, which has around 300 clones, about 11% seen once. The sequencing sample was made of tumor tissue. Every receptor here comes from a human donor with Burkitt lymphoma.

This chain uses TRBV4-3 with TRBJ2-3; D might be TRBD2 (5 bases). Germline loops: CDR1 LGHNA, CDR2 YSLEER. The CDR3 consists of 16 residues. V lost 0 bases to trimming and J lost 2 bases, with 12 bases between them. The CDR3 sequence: CASSQDLAWVTDTQYF. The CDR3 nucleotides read TGCGCCAGCAGCCAAGATTTAGCGTGGGTCACAGATACGCAGTATTTT.

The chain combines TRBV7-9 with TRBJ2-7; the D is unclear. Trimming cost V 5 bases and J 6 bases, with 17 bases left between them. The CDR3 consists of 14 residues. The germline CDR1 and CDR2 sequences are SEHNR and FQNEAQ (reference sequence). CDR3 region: CASSPTSKWVEQYF. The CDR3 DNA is TGTGCCAGCAGCCCAACCTCTAAATGGGTCGAGCAGTACTTC.

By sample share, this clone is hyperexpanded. CDR3 residues: CASSPPPGQTNEKLFF. CDR3 DNA: TGTGCCAGCAGCCCGCCGCCGGGACAGACTAATGAAAAACTGTTTTTT. The chain employs TRBV7-9 and TRBJ1-4, with 7 bases lining up with TRBD1. The CDR3 runs 16 residues. CDR1 SEHNR and CDR2 FQNEAQ come from the germline V gene (reference sequence). With V trimmed by 5 bases and J by 2 bases, 8 bases remained unmatched.

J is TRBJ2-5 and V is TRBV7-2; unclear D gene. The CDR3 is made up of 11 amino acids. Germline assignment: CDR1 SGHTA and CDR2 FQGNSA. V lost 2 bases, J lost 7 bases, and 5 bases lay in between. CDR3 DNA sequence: TGTGCCAGCAGCTTAAGTCCGACCCAGTACTTC. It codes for CASSLSPTQYF.

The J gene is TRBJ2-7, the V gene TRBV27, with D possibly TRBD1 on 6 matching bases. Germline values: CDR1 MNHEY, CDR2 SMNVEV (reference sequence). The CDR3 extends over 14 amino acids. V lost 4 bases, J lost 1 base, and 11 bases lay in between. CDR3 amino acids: CASSSGTSSYEQYF. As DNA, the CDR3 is TGTGCCAGCAGTTCCGGGACATCTTCCTACGAGCAGTACTTC.

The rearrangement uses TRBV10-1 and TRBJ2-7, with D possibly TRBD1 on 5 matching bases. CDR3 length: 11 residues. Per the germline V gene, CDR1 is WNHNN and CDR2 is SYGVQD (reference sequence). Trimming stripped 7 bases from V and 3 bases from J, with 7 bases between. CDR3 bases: TGCGCCAGCAAGACAGTCTACGAGCAGTACTTC. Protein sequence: CASKTVYEQYF.

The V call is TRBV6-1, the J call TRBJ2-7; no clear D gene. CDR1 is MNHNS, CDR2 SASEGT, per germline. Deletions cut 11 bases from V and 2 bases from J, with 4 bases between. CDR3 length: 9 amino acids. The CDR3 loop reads CAAAYEQYF. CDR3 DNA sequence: TGTGCCGCCGCCTACGAGCAGTACTTC.

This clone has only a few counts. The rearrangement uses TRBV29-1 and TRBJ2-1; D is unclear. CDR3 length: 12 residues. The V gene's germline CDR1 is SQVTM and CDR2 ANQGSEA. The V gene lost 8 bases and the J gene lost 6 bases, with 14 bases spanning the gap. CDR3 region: CSILTPPNEQFF. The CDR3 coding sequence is TGCAGCATACTAACGCCCCCCAATGAGCAGTTCTTC.

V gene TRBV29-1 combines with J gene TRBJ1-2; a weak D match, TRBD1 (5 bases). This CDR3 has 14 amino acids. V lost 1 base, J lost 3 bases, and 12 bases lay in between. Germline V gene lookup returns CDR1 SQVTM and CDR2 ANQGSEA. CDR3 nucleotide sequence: TGCAGCGTTGAAGTAGCGGGGACGCACTATGGCTACACCTTC. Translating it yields CSVEVAGTHYGYTF.

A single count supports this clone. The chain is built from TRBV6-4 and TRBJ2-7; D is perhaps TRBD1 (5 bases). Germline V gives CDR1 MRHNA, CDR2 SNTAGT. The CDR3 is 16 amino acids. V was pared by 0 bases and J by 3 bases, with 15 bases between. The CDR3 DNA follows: TGTGCCAGCAGTGACTCAATAGGGGCAGAGGTCTACGAGCAGTACTTC. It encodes CASSDSIGAEVYEQYF.

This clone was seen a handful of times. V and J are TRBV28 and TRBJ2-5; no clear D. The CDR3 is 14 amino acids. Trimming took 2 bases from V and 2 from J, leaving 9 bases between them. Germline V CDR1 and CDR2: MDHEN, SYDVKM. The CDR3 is CASSLEGRQETQYF. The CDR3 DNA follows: TGTGCCAGCAGTTTAGAAGGAAGGCAAGAGACCCAGTACTTC.

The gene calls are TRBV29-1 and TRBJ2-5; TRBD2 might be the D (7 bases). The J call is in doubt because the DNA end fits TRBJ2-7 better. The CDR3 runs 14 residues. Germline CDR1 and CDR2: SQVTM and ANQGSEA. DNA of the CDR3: TGCAGCGTTGGGGGGGGGCTGAGCTCCTACGAGCAGTACTTC. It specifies CSVGGGLSSYEQYF.

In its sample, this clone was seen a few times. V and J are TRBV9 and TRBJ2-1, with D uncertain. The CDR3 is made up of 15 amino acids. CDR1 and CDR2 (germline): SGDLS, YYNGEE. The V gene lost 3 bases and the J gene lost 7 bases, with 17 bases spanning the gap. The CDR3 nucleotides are TGTGCCAGCAGCGCCCGGATTGGGGATGGTAATGAGCAGTTCTTC. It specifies CASSARIGDGNEQFF.

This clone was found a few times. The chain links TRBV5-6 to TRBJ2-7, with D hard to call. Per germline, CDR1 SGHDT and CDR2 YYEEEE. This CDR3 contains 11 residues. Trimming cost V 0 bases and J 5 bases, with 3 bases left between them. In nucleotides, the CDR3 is TGTGCCAGCAGCTTGGTCAACGAGCAGTACTTC. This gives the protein CASSLVNEQYF.

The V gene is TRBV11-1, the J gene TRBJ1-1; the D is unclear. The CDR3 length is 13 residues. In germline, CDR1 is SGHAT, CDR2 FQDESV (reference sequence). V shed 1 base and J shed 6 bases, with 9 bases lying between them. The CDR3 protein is CASSLDWEAEAFF. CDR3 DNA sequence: TGTGCCAGCAGCTTAGATTGGGAAGCTGAAGCTTTCTTT. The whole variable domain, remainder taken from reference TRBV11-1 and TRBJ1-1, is EAEVAQSPRYKITEKSQAVAFWCDPISGHATLYWYRQILGQGPELLVQFQDESVVDDSQLPKDRFSAERLKGVDSTLKIQPAELGDSAMYLCASSLDWEAEAFFGQGTRLTVV.